Listed below are T cell receptor beta chains from one sample, sequenced in a study of blood T cell repertoires in COVID-19. TCRdb's table, derived via immunoSEQ multiplex PCR, lists solely in-frame clones and lacks some. The table lists 250,000 to 350,000 clones, 88% of them singletons. The sample taken for sequencing was PBMCs or T cells enriched from blood (not recorded which). The receptors were gathered from a woman aged 30 to 39 who had recovered from COVID-19. CDR3s include the opening cysteine and the closing phenylalanine or tryptophan. Fields, in order: CDR3 DNA, CDR3 protein, V gene, clone size, D gene, J gene. The D gene is left open where the match is weak. The size of a clone is reported for some rows only, either as once, few or many, or as a class for expanded clones.

TGTGCCAGCTCAATCGGAACGGGACAGGGGGACCAAGAGACCCAGTACTTC CASSIGTGQGDQETQYF TRBV18 NA TRBD1 TRBJ2-5
TGTGCCAGCAGCCCGCGGGACAGCTCCTACAATGAGCAGTTCTTC CASSPRDSSYNEQFF TRBV11-2 NA NA TRBJ2-1
TGTGCCAGCAGCTCATTAGCGGGGGGGAACACAGATACGCAGTATTTT CASSSLAGGNTDTQYF TRBV5-4 NA TRBD2 TRBJ2-3
TGTGCCAGCAGTGACTCAGGTTTGGGAGGATCTAACTATGGCTACACCTTC CASSDSGLGGSNYGYTF TRBV6-4 NA NA TRBJ1-2
TGTGCCAGCACCCCCGTTGGGGGGGACTATGGCTACACCTTC CASTPVGGDYGYTF TRBV27 NA NA TRBJ1-2
TGTGCCAGCAGCCAAGAGGTTTACCCGGAGGCTGAAGCTTTCTTT CASSQEVYPEAEAFF TRBV3-1/TRBV3-2 NA NA TRBJ1-1
TGTGCCAGCAGCTTGGTTGGCTGGAGTGAGCCCCAGCATTTT CASSLVGWSEPQHF TRBV5-5 few NA TRBJ1-5
TGTGCCAGCAGTCTGTTCGGGACAATTCACGAGCAGTACTTC CASSLFGTIHEQYF TRBV21-1 NA NA TRBJ2-7
TGTGCCAGCAGCGTATTCGACAGGAGGAATGAAAAACTGTTTTTT CASSVFDRRNEKLFF TRBV9 NA NA TRBJ1-4
TGTGCCAGCAGGAGCGGGGGCTCGGTAGAGACCCAGTACTTC CASRSGGSVETQYF TRBV27 NA TRBD2 TRBJ2-5
TGTGCCAGCAACCCTGGATTCGGGACTAGCGTCTTCTTC CASNPGFGTSVFF TRBV6-5 NA TRBD2 TRBJ2-1
TGCGCCAGCAGCTTGGGTCCTGCAGAAACAACCTACGAGCAGTACTTC CASSLGPAETTYEQYF TRBV5-1 NA NA TRBJ2-7
TGTGCCAGTAGTTCCCCAGCCAAGGCTGGGCGGGAACCGCAGTATTTT CASSSPAKAGREPQYF TRBV19 once NA TRBJ2-3
TGTGCCAGCAGGCTAAGTGGGATCAAAAGGACAGGGAAATACGAGCAGTACTTC CASRLSGIKRTGKYEQYF TRBV3-1/TRBV3-2 NA TRBD1 TRBJ2-7
TGTGCCAGCAGTTTCGGGACTAGCGCCATTAGGGGTGAGCAGTTCTTC CASSFGTSAIRGEQFF TRBV27 NA TRBD2 TRBJ2-1